The next 30 T cell receptor beta chains were all read from a single sample in a study of shared clonotypes between healthy human individuals. TCRdb's table, derived via immunoSEQ multiplex PCR, lists solely in-frame clones and lacks some. Here the sample spans about 480,000 clones, 79% being singletons. Specimen: PBMCs. These receptors were obtained from a woman between 35 and 50 years old in good health. Some clones in this sample may be carry-over from other donors' samples.

In its sample, this clone was seen a few times. V is TRBV19 and J is TRBJ1-5, with D hard to call. In germline, CDR1 is LNHDA, CDR2 SQIVND (reference sequence). The CDR3 runs to 15 residues. V lost 2 bases to trimming and J lost 0 bases, with 8 bases between them. The DNA of the CDR3 is TGTGCCAGTAGTATACGGGGAGGTAGCAATCAGCCCCAGCATTTT. Residues: CASSIRGGSNQPQHF.

This clone was counted ten times or more. J is TRBJ2-3 and V is TRBV6-4, with D perhaps being TRBD1 or TRBD2 (6 bases each). Trimming took 0 bases from V and 4 from J, leaving 14 bases between them. This CDR3 comprises 16 residues. Germline CDR1 reads MRHNA; CDR2 reads SNTAGT. For the CDR3, the DNA is TGTGCCAGCAGTGACTCGAGGGGGGCCGGCTCAGATACGCAGTATTTT. Encoded protein: CASSDSRGAGSDTQYF.

The chain links TRBV6-4 to TRBJ2-3, with TRBD1 identical over 8 bases. The length of the CDR3 is 15 residues. The germline CDR1 and CDR2 sequences are MRHNA and SNTAGT. J gave up 3 bases and V 5 bases, and 7 bases lay outside the gene matches. The CDR3 region is CASSPQGGETDTQYF. The CDR3 nucleotides read TGTGCCAGCAGTCCACAGGGGGGAGAGACAGATACGCAGTATTTT.

The chain employs TRBV6-1 and TRBJ1-5; a weak D match, TRBD1 (5 bases). Trimming removed 0 bases at V and 4 bases at J, with 16 bases between. The V gene's germline CDR1 is MNHNS and CDR2 SASEGT. The CDR3 runs to 17 residues. Here the CDR3 DNA reads TGTGCCAGCAGTGAAGCGCAGGCAGGCGGGACTAATCAGCCCCAGCATTTT. Its translation: CASSEAQAGGTNQPQHF.

This clone showed up just once. This sequence joins TRBV11-2 and TRBJ2-5; the match to TRBD2 covers 9 bases. Germline V gene data show CDR1 as SGHAT and CDR2 as FQNNGV. The CDR3 is 17 residues long. The ends lost 0 bases at V and 1 base at J; junction bases unmatched: 6. CDR3 nucleotide sequence: TGTGCCAGCAGCTTAGAACTCTGGACTAGCGTCCAAGAGACCCAGTACTTC. Residues: CASSLELWTSVQETQYF.

The chain carries TRBV11-1 and TRBJ2-3, with 13 bases identical to TRBD2. Germline CDR1 reads SGHAT; CDR2 reads FQDESV (reference sequence). Trimming cost V 5 bases and J 8 bases; bases outside gene matches: 16. The CDR3 runs to 18 residues. In DNA form, the CDR3 reads TGTGCCAGCAGCCCCCGAAGACTAGCGGGAGGCCGGGCAGGTACGCAGTATTTT. Protein product: CASSPRRLAGGRAGTQYF.

The chain links TRBV9 to TRBJ2-1, with 8 bases matching TRBD1. This CDR3 has 15 residues. V gave up 3 bases and J gave up 5 bases; unmatched junction bases: 7. Germline CDR1 SGDLS, CDR2 YYNGEE. CDR3 region: CASSATGAPHNEQFF. CDR3 sequence (DNA): TGTGCCAGCAGCGCGACAGGGGCGCCGCACAATGAGCAGTTCTTC.

The chain combines TRBV10-3 with TRBJ2-3; D remains ambiguous. Trimming stripped 0 bases from V and 4 bases from J, with 5 bases between. In germline, CDR1 is ENHRY, CDR2 SYGVKD. The CDR3 sequence is 13 residues long. The CDR3 sequence is CAISESGSDTQYF. The CDR3 bases are TGTGCCATCAGTGAGTCTGGGTCAGATACGCAGTATTTT.

Only a few counts were recorded for this clone. The rearrangement uses TRBV5-1 and TRBJ1-5; no clear D gene. CDR3 length: 15 amino acids. Germline V gene sequence: CDR1 SGHRS, CDR2 YFSETQ. V lost 0 bases and J lost 0, with 7 bases in between. CDR3 amino acids: CASSLDGNSNQPQHF. The CDR3 region has the DNA TGCGCCAGCAGCTTGGATGGAAATAGCAATCAGCCCCAGCATTTT.

The chain uses TRBV7-3 and TRBJ1-5; tentatively, D is TRBD1 (6 bases). The CDR3 contains 16 residues. Germline V gene sequence: CDR1 SGHTA, CDR2 FQGTGA. The V end lost 2 bases, the J end lost 4 bases, and 15 bases lay between the germline ends. In DNA form, the CDR3 reads TGTGCCAGCAGCTTAGCAGGCAGGGGAAGTAATCAGCCCCAGCATTTT. Residues: CASSLAGRGSNQPQHF.

As regards this clone: The same CDR3 can be traced to other DNA sequences in this sample. V is TRBV5-1 and J is TRBJ2-2; no reliable D call. This CDR3 comprises 13 residues. Trimming removed 0 bases at V and 6 bases at J, with 6 bases between. The germline gives CDR1 SGHRS, CDR2 YFSETQ. CDR3 protein: CASSLVGSGELFF. The CDR3 nucleotides are TGCGCCAGCAGCTTGGTCGGATCCGGGGAGCTGTTTTTT.

This clone was counted once. The CDR3 protein is CATSSTQETQYF. As DNA, the CDR3 is TGTGCCACGTCGTCAACACAAGAGACCCAGTACTTC. The chain links TRBV10-3 to TRBJ2-5, with D uncertain. The CDR3 extends over 12 amino acids. V was clipped by 10 bases and J by 2 bases, with 11 bases between them. CDR1 and CDR2 from the germline V gene are ENHRY and SYGVKD.

The V and J genes are TRBV11-2 and TRBJ2-1; possible D gene TRBD2, 5 bases. The V end was cut by 1 base, the J end by 6 bases, with 13 bases between. Germline CDR1 reads SGHAT; CDR2 reads FQNNGV. This CDR3 contains 15 residues. CDR3 DNA sequence: TGTGCCAGCAGCTTAGGGGGAGTCCTGATCAATGAGCAGTTCTTC. Its protein product is CASSLGGVLINEQFF.

The chain combines TRBV19 with TRBJ2-7; a possible D gene is TRBD2 (5 bases). V was pared by 7 bases and J by 3 bases, with 16 bases between. Germline V gene data show CDR1 as LNHDA and CDR2 as SQIVND (reference sequence). The CDR3 contains 14 residues. The CDR3 here is CASNRRGLDYEQYF. CDR3 bases: TGTGCCAGTAATCGGCGCGGGCTAGACTACGAGCAGTACTTC.

The chain uses TRBV21-1 and TRBJ1-1; TRBD1 is the table's D call and was not checked against the DNA. TRBV21-1 is flagged as a pseudogene. This CDR3 has 19 amino acids. CDR3 coding DNA: TGTGCCAGCAGCAAAGTATGGGTCCGACAGGGGCGGGTAAGGACTGAAGCTTTCTTT. This encodes CASSKVWVRQGRVRTEAFF.

In the case of this clone: The identical CDR3 is also encoded by other nucleotide sequences in the sample. J is TRBJ2-3 and V is TRBV5-1; unclear D gene. CDR1 is SGHRS, CDR2 YFSETQ, per germline. The CDR3 is made up of 13 amino acids. Trimming took off 4 bases at V and 0 bases at J, with 6 bases between the two ends. CDR3 sequence reads: CASSLDSTDTQYF. CDR3 DNA: TGCGCCAGCAGCCTGGACAGCACAGATACGCAGTATTTT.

This chain uses TRBV5-1 with TRBJ2-7; weak D call: TRBD2 (5 bases). Germline V lookup: CDR1 SGHRS, CDR2 YFSETQ. V shed 5 bases and J shed 6 bases, with 24 bases lying between them. The CDR3 has 16 residues. The CDR3 sequence: CASSCYGNCSNSEQYF. The CDR3 DNA reads TGCGCCAGCAGTTGTTACGGGAACTGCAGTAACTCCGAGCAGTACTTC.

Of note for this clone: Other DNA sequences in this sample translate to the same CDR3. The J gene is TRBJ2-7, the V gene TRBV30; D unclear. V shed 1 base and J shed 4 bases, with 5 bases lying between them. CDR1 and CDR2 from the germline V gene are GTSNPN and SVGIG (reference sequence). This CDR3 is 11 amino acids long. CDR3 DNA sequence: TGTGCCTGGAGTGGTCAATACGAGCAGTACTTC. Protein product: CAWSGQYEQYF.

This chain uses TRBV7-8 with TRBJ2-3; TRBD1 is a possible D gene (5 bases). Germline V gene lookup returns CDR1 SGHVS and CDR2 FQNEAQ. The CDR3 sequence is 16 residues long. With 4 bases removed from V and 0 bases from J, the gap between germline ends came to 14 bases. DNA for the CDR3: TGTGCCAGCAGCTCACTCAGGGTTGAAAGCACAGATACGCAGTATTTT. Its translation is CASSSLRVESTDTQYF. Using reference TRBV7-8 and TRBJ2-3 for the parts outside the CDR3, the full variable domain is GAGVSQSPRYKVAKRGQDVALRCDPISGHVSLFWYQQALGQGPEFLTYFQNEAQLDKSGLPSDRFFAERPEGSVSTLKIQRTQQEDSAVYLCASSSLRVESTDTQYFGPGTRLTVL.

DNA for the CDR3: TGTGCCAGCAGGGACCAGGGTACTGGAAACACCATATATTTT. Protein sequence: CASRDQGTGNTIYF. The chain links TRBV7-9 to TRBJ1-3; weak D call: TRBD1 (5 bases). The germline V gene has CDR1 SEHNR and CDR2 FQNEAQ (reference sequence). The CDR3 loop spans 14 amino acids. The V gene lost 6 bases and the J gene lost 2 bases, with 11 bases spanning the gap.

The chain employs TRBV15 and TRBJ1-1; perhaps TRBD1 as D (6 bases). In germline, CDR1 is LNHNV, CDR2 YYDKDF (reference sequence). There are 13 residues in the CDR3. Trimming stripped 1 base from V and 11 bases from J, with 14 bases between. CDR3 region: CATSRGPQGIAFF. Here the CDR3 DNA reads TGTGCCACCAGCAGAGGTCCTCAGGGGATTGCTTTCTTT.

As to this clone: A much larger clone differs from this one at a single base, so this may be a read error. Other DNA sequences in the same sample also yield this CDR3. The gene calls are TRBV19 and TRBJ1-2; 8 bases line up with TRBD1. CDR1 and CDR2 from the germline V gene are LNHDA and SQIVND (reference sequence). The CDR3 loop spans 13 amino acids. The trim removed 5 bases at V and 4 bases at J, leaving 3 bases unmatched. The CDR3 region is CASSRQGTYGYTF. In nucleotides, the CDR3 is TGTGCCAGTAGTCGACAGGGGACCTATGGCTACACCTTC. Full variable domain (missing parts from reference TRBV19 and TRBJ1-2): DGGITQSPKYLFRKEGQNVTLSCEQNLNHDAMYWYRQDPGQGLRLIYYSQIVNDFQKGDIAEGYSVSREKKESFPLTVTSAQKNPTAFYLCASSRQGTYGYTFGSGTRLTVV.

This clone was picked up a small number of times. The V call is TRBV6-4, the J call TRBJ2-2; no reliable D call. Trimming stripped 3 bases from V and 2 bases from J, with 10 bases between. Per germline, CDR1 MRHNA and CDR2 SNTAGT. CDR3 size: 15 residues. CDR3 amino acids: CASSEADTNTGELFF. The CDR3 nucleotides are TGTGCCAGCAGTGAAGCAGACACCAACACCGGGGAGCTGTTTTTT.

This chain connects TRBV7-2 to TRBJ1-2; D may be TRBD1 (5 bases). The V and J ends lost 3 bases and 3 bases respectively, with 17 bases between them. Germline lookup yields CDR1 SGHTA and CDR2 FQGNSA. This CDR3 region has 16 residues. CDR3 coding DNA: TGTGCCAGCAGCTTTTTTGTTGGGGGTCTTCACTATGGCTACACCTTC. Protein sequence: CASSFFVGGLHYGYTF.

The chain recombines TRBV19 with TRBJ1-2; no clear D gene. The ends were cut back, 3 bases at V and 5 bases at J, with 10 bases in the middle. CDR1 LNHDA and CDR2 SQIVND come from the germline V gene (reference sequence). The CDR3 spans 13 residues. CDR3 sequence (DNA): TGTGCCAGTAGTATTTTGGTTGGGTATGGCTACACCTTC. Translated, it gives CASSILVGYGYTF.

This clone was recorded once. The chain uses TRBV7-8 and TRBJ2-7; D unclear. Germline-derived CDR1 and CDR2 are SGHVS and FQNEAQ. The CDR3 is made up of 11 amino acids. With 3 bases removed from V and 7 bases from J, the gap between germline ends came to 7 bases. CDR3 loop: CASSFQYEQYF. DNA for the CDR3: TGTGCCAGCAGCTTTCAATATGAGCAGTACTTC.

The V call is TRBV7-3, the J call TRBJ2-5; D is undetermined. V was cut by 2 bases and J by 5 bases, with 9 bases left in between. The CDR3 spans 13 residues. Germline lookup yields CDR1 SGHTA and CDR2 FQGTGA. In DNA form, the CDR3 reads TGTGCCAGCAGCTTAGGAAGGACGGAGACCCAGTACTTC. Translation gives CASSLGRTETQYF.

The rearrangement links TRBV4-2 to TRBJ1-5, with TRBD1 as a possible D gene (6 bases). V was clipped by 5 bases and J by 5 bases, with 16 bases between them. CDR1 and CDR2 (germline): LGHNA, YNFKEQ. There are 15 residues in the CDR3. CDR3 protein: CASSGEGGGYQPQHF. The CDR3 bases are TGTGCCAGCAGCGGGGAGGGGGGCGGCTATCAGCCCCAGCATTTT.

The chain couples TRBV2 to TRBJ2-7; 7 bases line up with TRBD2. The CDR3 loop spans 12 amino acids. V gave up 4 bases and J gave up 6 bases; unmatched junction bases: 3. Per the germline V gene, CDR1 is SNHLY and CDR2 is FYNNEI. This CDR3 reads CASSVWGGEQYF. The CDR3 DNA follows: TGTGCCAGCAGTGTTTGGGGGGGCGAGCAGTACTTC. The entire variable domain, with the rest obtained from reference TRBV2 and TRBJ2-7, is as follows: EPEVTQTPSHQVTQMGQEVILRCVPISNHLYFYWYRQILGQKVEFLVSFYNNEISEKSEIFDDQFSVERPDGSNFTLKIRSTKLEDSAMYFCASSVWGGEQYFGPGTRLTVT.

The table lists this clone with a count of one. The chain combines TRBV15 with TRBJ2-3; D not resolved. CDR1 and CDR2 from the germline V gene are LNHNV and YYDKDF (reference sequence). This CDR3 spans 17 amino acids. Trimming removed 0 bases at V and 0 bases at J, with 13 bases between. The DNA for the CDR3 is TGTGCCACCAGCAGAGATCGTGGGCCTTTTAGCACAGATACGCAGTATTTT. Translation: CATSRDRGPFSTDTQYF.